The present T cell receptor beta chain was sequenced within a study of blood T cell repertoires in COVID-19 (dated by TCRdb to the early 2020s). Study-level background: Samples covering the acute and convalescent phases of COVID-19 were provided by collaborators in the United States, Italy and Spain. The dataset comprised deeply sampled blood TCRbeta repertoires from subjects exposed to, actively infected with, or recovered from COVID-19. The samples were drawn from two sources: the first 160 participants of the ongoing ImmuneRACE study, and 1,254 subjects contributed by 6 global collaborators. The sample metadata nearly always contained a de-identified subject ID, COVID-19 status, age in years and sex. The repertoires were released in a freely available public database intended as a resource for research on the immune response to SARS-CoV-2. The prospective study material was composed of cDNA or gDNA derived from T cells, B-cell-depleted T cells, or PBMCs. Where HLA class I and class II types were available, the types were taken from metadata supplied by the sample provider, not from assay-based typing.

Results and caveats for the whole study, not just this receptor: The quantity of clinical and demographic metadata differed by source and by participant and was supplied without curation.

TCRbeta CDR3 regions were amplified from genomic DNA by means of the immunoSEQ Assay, a bias-controlled multiplex PCR. The paper's data handling went like this. The number of nucleated cells in each sample was estimated by amplification of reference gene primers within the assay. Sequence reads were collapsed and filtered to measure the absolute abundance of every unique TCRbeta CDR3 rearrangement. For each sample, productive Simpson clonality was calculated as the square root of Simpson's diversity index over productive rearrangements. Not all clones reach the TCRdb copy of this immuneACCESS table, which keeps in-frame sequences only. Checked studies attribute under half of the gap to unresolved V genes and leave the rest unexplained. The V and J calls and clone size come from that table; D and trimming were worked out from the DNA. This sample comprises around 72,000 clones, around 87% of them detected only once. The leading ten clones occupy 6.5% to 8.5% of the sample.

The collaborating institutions used their own protocols to collect whole blood in K2EDTA tubes. Collaborator samples were shipped for TCRbeta analysis as frozen whole blood, isolated PBMCs, or DNA extracted from either sample type. Remarks on this clone: What this receptor recognizes is not known. Nothing much larger sits one base from this clone, and base qualities are not available.

The CDR3 spans 15 residues, from the cysteine through the phenylalanine. Only CDR3 DNA is held: 45 bases, read in frame from base 1. Compared with germline, V lacks 4 bases and J lacks 6 bases; bases without a gene match: 2. CDR1 is given as LGHDT and CDR2 as YNNKEL, both from the germline V gene (reference sequence). This TCR was recovered from a man between 45 and 60 years old with active COVID-19. Specimen: peripheral blood. The chain joins TRBV3-1 (or the pseudogene TRBV3-2) to TRBJ2-1, with TRBD2 identical over 14 junction bases. The CDR3 reads CASSRGLAGGNEQFF. Here is the DNA: TGTGCCAGCAGCCGCGGACTAGCGGGAGGCAATGAGCAGTTCTTC.